These T cell receptor beta chains were read from a single sample in a study of blood T cells in healthy people across ages. TCRdb recomputed calls from the 5' RACE reads with MiXCR, one row per CDR3 protein. The sample lists around 1,000,000 distinct CDR3 sequences, about 25% occurring once. These data also formed part of another study, on T cells of mothers and their children.

Sequencing was carried out using blood. The receptors were sampled from a girl aged 2 to 10 in good health. Each CDR3 is given with its conserved first and last residue. The order of the fields is J gene, clone size, D gene, V gene, CDR3 protein, CDR3 DNA. D genes are given only for firm matches. Rows give clone size only sometimes, using once, few, many, or a class for an expanded clone.

TRBJ2-5 | few | . | TRBV2 | CASTEGQTLDSETQYF | TGTGCCAGCACGGAGGGACAAACACTCGATTCGGAGACCCAGTACTTC
TRBJ2-1 | . | . | TRBV28 | CASSYWTVYNEQFF | TGTGCCAGCAGTTATTGGACAGTTTACAATGAGCAGTTCTTC
TRBJ2-1 | few | TRBD1 | TRBV11-2 | CASSPGEGQGWEQFF | TGTGCCAGCAGCCCCGGCGAAGGACAGGGGTGGGAGCAGTTCTTC
TRBJ2-7 | . | . | TRBV29-1 | CSVEILSDEQYF | TGCAGCGTTGAAATTTTGTCGGACGAGCAGTACTTC
TRBJ1-4 | . | . | TRBV5-1 | CASRSQGTHNEKLFF | TGCGCCAGCAGGTCCCAGGGGACTCATAATGAAAAACTGTTTTTT
TRBJ2-7 | . | . | TRBV7-2 | CASSLASGAPSYEQYF | TGTGCCAGCAGCTTGGCCTCGGGGGCGCCCTCCTACGAGCAGTACTTC
TRBJ1-1 | . | TRBD1 | TRBV5-6 | CASSPFLQGGKTEAFF | TGTGCCAGCAGCCCTTTCTTACAGGGGGGAAAGACTGAAGCTTTCTTT
TRBJ2-7 | . | . | TRBV29-1 | CSVGREGYEQYF | TGCAGCGTTGGGCGGGAAGGCTACGAGCAGTACTTC
TRBJ2-1 | few | . | TRBV27 | CASSGREYNSEQFF | TGTGCCAGCAGTGGCCGGGAGTATAATAGTGAGCAGTTCTTC
TRBJ1-4 | many | . | TRBV12-3/TRBV12-4 | CASSLTATNEKLFF | TGTGCCAGCAGCTTAACTGCAACTAATGAAAAACTGTTTTTT
TRBJ1-1 | few | TRBD1 | TRBV9 | CASSVPTGLNTEAFF | TGTGCCAGCAGCGTTCCGACAGGGTTGAACACTGAAGCTTTCTTT
TRBJ2-7 | . | . | TRBV6-5 | CASSYSISGQYPYEQYF | TGTGCCAGCAGTTACTCGATATCGGGACAATACCCCTACGAGCAGTACTTC
TRBJ2-1 | . | TRBD2 | TRBV4-1 | CASSQREGGNEQFF | TGCGCCAGCAGCCAGCGGGAGGGGGGCAATGAGCAGTTCTTC
TRBJ2-5 | . | TRBD1 | TRBV5-5 | CASSLGTGASQETQYF | TGTGCCAGCAGCTTGGGTACAGGGGCTAGTCAAGAGACCCAGTACTTC
TRBJ1-4 | . | TRBD1 | TRBV7-8 | CASSLVMVLGTGGEKLFF | TGTGCCAGCAGCTTAGTGATGGTACTTGGGACAGGAGGAGAAAAACTGTTTTTT
TRBJ2-1 | few | . | TRBV20-1 | CSAKARVGRVDEQFF | TGCAGTGCTAAGGCGAGGGTAGGTCGTGTTGATGAGCAGTTCTTC
TRBJ2-5 | few | . | TRBV20-1 | CSASDAPWTVEETQYF | TGCAGTGCATCAGATGCCCCCTGGACAGTTGAAGAGACCCAGTACTTC
TRBJ2-7 | . | TRBD2 | TRBV20-1 | CSAGGERESNEQYF | TGCAGTGCCGGAGGGGAGCGGGAATCCAACGAGCAGTACTTC
TRBJ1-3 | few | . | TRBV5-1 | CASSSNGGVPPGNTIYF | TGCGCCAGCAGCTCAAATGGTGGGGTCCCCCCTGGAAACACCATATATTTT
TRBJ1-6 | . | . | TRBV7-9 | CASSLFGGGSYNSPLHF | TGTGCCAGCAGCTTATTCGGTGGAGGCTCCTATAATTCACCCCTCCACTTT
TRBJ2-1 | . | . | TRBV24-1 | CATSESGLQNNEQFF | TGTGCCACCAGTGAAAGTGGACTCCAAAACAATGAGCAGTTCTTC
TRBJ2-3 | few | TRBD2 | TRBV5-1 | CASSLSGLRAGGPDTQYF | TGCGCCAGCAGCTTGAGTGGTTTGAGGGCGGGGGGCCCAGATACGCAGTATTTT
TRBJ2-7 | . | . | TRBV6-5 | CASNPGVSYEQYF | TGTGCCAGCAACCCAGGGGTATCCTACGAGCAGTACTTC
TRBJ2-5 | . | . | TRBV5-1 | CASGLPGAYQETQYF | TGCGCCAGCGGCTTGCCAGGGGCGTACCAAGAGACCCAGTACTTC
TRBJ2-1 | . | . | TRBV20-1 | CSADSRVREQFF | TGCAGTGCCGACTCAAGGGTGAGAGAGCAGTTCTTC
TRBJ2-7 | . | TRBD1 | TRBV19 | CASRSPGTGAYEQYF | TGTGCCAGTAGGTCCCCTGGCACAGGGGCCTACGAGCAGTACTTC
TRBJ1-5 | few | TRBD1 | TRBV2 | CASRGLSDRGDQPQHF | TGTGCCAGCAGAGGACTTAGCGACAGGGGAGATCAGCCCCAGCATTTT
TRBJ2-3 | . | . | TRBV4-1 | CASSQGRGADTQYF | TGCGCCAGCAGCCAAGGGAGGGGGGCAGATACGCAGTATTTT
TRBJ2-7 | few | TRBD2 | TRBV5-1 | CASSLVAGREDEQYF | TGCGCCAGCAGCTTGGTAGCGGGCAGGGAGGACGAGCAGTACTTC
TRBJ1-1 | once | . | TRBV29-1 | CSAESWQSLNTEAFF | TGCAGCGCCGAAAGCTGGCAGTCCCTGAACACTGAAGCTTTCTTT
TRBJ1-5 | . | . | TRBV20-1 | CSARDGRGGNQPQHF | TGCAGTGCTAGAGACGGGCGGGGCGGAAATCAGCCCCAGCATTTT
TRBJ1-3 | . | . | TRBV29-1 | CSVVPSGGTGNTIYF | TGCAGCGTTGTGCCCTCTGGGGGAACTGGAAACACCATATATTTT
TRBJ1-5 | few | . | TRBV20-1 | CSARDLAGGLTQPQHF | TGCAGTGCTAGAGATCTAGCAGGAGGGCTAACTCAGCCCCAGCATTTT
TRBJ1-1 | . | . | TRBV12-3/TRBV12-4 | CASRNGMNTEAFF | TGTGCCAGCAGAAACGGGATGAACACTGAAGCTTTCTTT
TRBJ2-5 | few | TRBD2 | TRBV9 | CASSVAGSASGGSAETQYF | TGTGCCAGCAGCGTAGCTGGGTCGGCTAGCGGGGGTTCGGCGGAGACCCAGTACTTC
TRBJ2-7 | . | TRBD1 | TRBV4-1 | CASSQGRQGNSYEQYF | TGCGCCAGCAGCCAGGGAAGACAGGGTAATAGTTACGAGCAGTACTTC
TRBJ2-5 | few | . | TRBV5-1 | CASSLGPGGQGETQYF | TGCGCCAGCAGCTTGGGCCCAGGCGGGCAGGGAGAGACCCAGTACTTC
TRBJ2-1 | few | TRBD2 | TRBV7-9 | CASSLPGTRDLNEQFF | TGTGCCAGCAGCCTGCCCGGGACTAGAGATTTGAATGAGCAGTTCTTC
TRBJ1-4 | few | . | TRBV7-9 | CASSLAGGSSREKLFF | TGTGCCAGCAGCTTAGCCGGCGGTAGTTCGAGGGAAAAACTGTTTTTT
TRBJ1-1 | few | . | TRBV29-1 | CSVEDPMQVNTEAFF | TGCAGCGTTGAAGATCCTATGCAGGTGAACACTGAAGCTTTCTTT